Shown below are 18 T cell receptor beta chains from a single sample sequenced in a study of CD8 T cells in Susac syndrome. Random hexamers were used to reverse transcribe an amount of roughly 0.5 to 1 ug RNA. TCRdb reanalysed the immunoSEQ multiplex PCR reads using MiXCR and keeps one entry per CDR3 protein. Of some 130,000 distinct CDR3 sequences listed, about 90% were seen once; the top ten hold around 0.24%. The sequenced sample was CD8+ T cells from PBMCs. All receptors come from a human donor with multiple sclerosis.

This chain uses TRBV3-1 with TRBJ1-5; D is possibly TRBD1 (6 bases). The germline gives CDR1 LGHDT, CDR2 YNNKEL (reference sequence). This CDR3 is 15 amino acids long. The V end lost 0 bases, the J end lost 3 bases, and 9 bases lay between the germline ends. The CDR3 sequence: CASSQDRDTNQPQHF. The CDR3 bases are TGTGCCAGCAGCCAAGACAGGGACACCAATCAGCCCCAGCATTTT.

The chain combines TRBV4-1 with TRBJ2-1; D is uncertain. V was cut by 4 bases and J by 8 bases, with 9 bases left in between. CDR1 is MGHRA and CDR2 is YSYEKL in the germline V gene. This CDR3 has 12 residues. Written as DNA, the CDR3 is TGCGCCAGCAGCCCTCACCCCGATGAGCAGTTCTTC. This sequence encodes CASSPHPDEQFF.

V usage is TRBV7-9 and J usage is TRBJ2-7, with D uncertain. Trimming cost V 5 bases and J 4 bases, with 12 bases left between them. CDR3 size: 13 residues. Germline lookup yields CDR1 SEHNR and CDR2 FQNEAQ (reference sequence). CDR3 sequence (DNA): TGTGCCAGCAGCATGGACCCATTTTACGAGCAGTACTTC. Translation: CASSMDPFYEQYF. Together with reference TRBV7-9 and TRBJ2-7, the CDR3 gives the full variable domain: DTGVSQNPRHKITKRGQNVTFRCDPISEHNRLYWYRQTLGQGPEFLTYFQNEAQLEKSRLLSDRFSAERPKGSFSTLEIQRTEQGDSAMYLCASSMDPFYEQYFGPGTRLTVT.

This clonotype showed up just once. The chain uses TRBV27 and TRBJ2-7; perhaps TRBD2 as D (6 bases). This CDR3 is built from 15 residues. Germline CDR1 is MNHEY and CDR2 is SMNVEV (reference sequence). Trimming removed 0 bases from V and 3 bases from J, with 12 bases in between. The CDR3 reads CASSLSGGGNYEQYF. The CDR3 DNA is TGTGCCAGCAGTTTATCGGGTGGGGGGAACTACGAGCAGTACTTC.

The V call is TRBV27, the J call TRBJ2-4; D unclear. Germline lookup yields CDR1 MNHEY and CDR2 SMNVEV (reference sequence). There are 13 residues in the CDR3. The V gene lost 6 bases and the J gene lost 1 base, with 7 bases spanning the gap. The CDR3 nucleotides read TGTGCCAGCAGCCTAATGGCCAAAAACATTCAGTACTTC. Its protein is CASSLMAKNIQYF.

The chain recombines TRBV19 with TRBJ1-1; unclear D gene. Germline CDR1 LNHDA, CDR2 SQIVND (reference sequence). The CDR3 has 10 amino acids. V lost 9 bases to trimming and J lost 6 bases, with 8 bases between them. The CDR3 sequence: CASVGPEAFF. The CDR3 DNA sequence: TGTGCCAGCGTAGGACCTGAAGCTTTCTTT.

The V call is TRBV6-2 or TRBV6-3, the J call TRBJ1-1, with D possibly matching TRBD1 (5 bases). Trimming took off 1 base at V and 2 bases at J, with 14 bases between the two ends. The germline CDR1 and CDR2 sequences are MNHEY and SVGEGT. The CDR3 sequence is 16 residues long. CDR3 coding DNA: TGTGCCAGCAGTTACTACGGGGGAGAGCCCAACACTGAAGCTTTCTTT. Translating gives CASSYYGGEPNTEAFF.

This clonotype came up once. DNA for the CDR3: TGTGCCAGCACCGAACACGTCCTAGCCAAAAACATTCAGTACTTC. Encoded protein: CASTEHVLAKNIQYF. The V call is TRBV6-2 or TRBV6-3, the J call TRBJ2-4; D not certain. The ends were cut back, 7 bases at V and 0 bases at J, with 13 bases in the middle. The germline gives CDR1 MNHEY, CDR2 SVGEGT. The CDR3 is 15 residues long.

This chain uses TRBV27 with TRBJ1-5, with TRBD1 as a possible D gene (6 bases). V gave up 5 bases and J gave up 4 bases, with 18 bases separating them. CDR1 and CDR2 (germline): MNHEY, SMNVEV (reference sequence). This CDR3 is 16 amino acids long. The CDR3 region is CASSPSIGQINQPQHF. DNA for the CDR3: TGTGCCAGCAGTCCATCGATAGGACAGATAAATCAGCCCCAGCATTTT.

V and J are TRBV24-1 and TRBJ2-3; D unclear. Per the germline V gene, CDR1 is KGHDR and CDR2 is SFDVKD. Trimming pared 5 bases from V and 0 bases from J, leaving 14 bases between. CDR3 length: 16 amino acids. The CDR3 region is CATSATDWGSTDTQYF. In DNA, the CDR3 is TGTGCCACCAGTGCTACCGACTGGGGAAGCACAGATACGCAGTATTTT.

The CDR3 loop reads CASSLLFSKGPYEQYF. CDR3 nucleotides: TGTGCCAGCAGCCTCCTCTTTTCGAAGGGGCCCTACGAGCAGTACTTC. The rearrangement links TRBV27 to TRBJ2-7, with D tentatively TRBD1 (5 bases). The germline V gene has CDR1 MNHEY and CDR2 SMNVEV (reference sequence). Trimming shortened V by 6 bases and J by 2 bases, and 20 bases separated the two germline ends. The CDR3 runs 16 residues.

The genes are TRBV11-2 and TRBJ2-1; possibly TRBD2 for D (5 bases). CDR3 size: 12 residues. The ends were cut back, 5 bases at V and 9 bases at J, with 11 bases in the middle. Germline CDR1 reads SGHAT; CDR2 reads FQNNGV. CDR3 region: CASSATAGEQFF. The CDR3 DNA is TGTGCCAGCAGCGCGACTGCGGGTGAGCAGTTCTTC.

This clonotype showed up just once. The chain joins TRBV7-6 to TRBJ1-1; D is uncertain. From germline, CDR1 is SGHVS and CDR2 FNYEAQ. The length of the CDR3 is 14 residues. The V end was cut by 6 bases, the J end by 1 base, with 12 bases between. The CDR3 coding sequence is TGTGCCAGCAGTCATGGGTGGGAGAACACTGAAGCTTTCTTT. It specifies CASSHGWENTEAFF.

The CDR3 bases are TGTGCCAGCAGCTTCTTTAGCGGGAGTAATGAGCAGTTCTTC. Its translation is CASSFFSGSNEQFF. The chain joins TRBV5-4 to TRBJ2-1; 9 positions agree with TRBD2. Germline values: CDR1 SGHNT, CDR2 YYREEE (reference sequence). J lost 7 bases, V lost 2 bases, and 4 bases had no gene match. The CDR3 sequence is 14 residues long.

The V call is TRBV4-2, the J call TRBJ1-1; a possible D gene is TRBD1 (5 bases). Germline-derived CDR1 and CDR2 are LGHNA and YNFKEQ. V was pared by 1 base and J by 3 bases, with 9 bases between. This CDR3 contains 14 residues. The DNA of the CDR3 is TGTGCCAGCAGCCAAGGGGTGGGGGACACTGAAGCTTTCTTT. Protein product: CASSQGVGDTEAFF.

This clonotype was recorded once. This rearrangement joins TRBV7-9 to TRBJ1-2; tentative D call: TRBD1 (6 bases). The V end was cut by 5 bases, the J end by 4 bases, with 14 bases between. Germline CDR1 reads SEHNR; CDR2 reads FQNEAQ (reference sequence). This CDR3 spans 14 amino acids. The DNA of the CDR3 is TGTGCCAGCAGCCCAAGTCTACAGGGCTATGGCTACACCTTC. It yields the protein CASSPSLQGYGYTF.

J is TRBJ1-4 and V is TRBV7-9; D is uncertain. Germline CDR1 is SEHNR and CDR2 is FQNEAQ (reference sequence). Trimming stripped 5 bases from V and 8 bases from J, with 21 bases between. The CDR3 contains 16 residues. CDR3 in DNA: TGTGCCAGCAGCCACAAGGCCGTTGAGGTTGGAGAAAAACTGTTTTTT. Its translation: CASSHKAVEVGEKLFF.

The gene calls are TRBV9 and TRBJ2-1; possible D gene TRBD1, 7 bases. The ends were cut back, 4 bases at V and 4 bases at J, with 15 bases in the middle. Germline V lookup: CDR1 SGDLS, CDR2 YYNGEE. The CDR3 has 15 amino acids. Here the CDR3 DNA reads TGTGCCAGCAGCAAAGGCGGGACAGTTTACAATGAGCAGTTCTTC. It codes for CASSKGGTVYNEQFF.